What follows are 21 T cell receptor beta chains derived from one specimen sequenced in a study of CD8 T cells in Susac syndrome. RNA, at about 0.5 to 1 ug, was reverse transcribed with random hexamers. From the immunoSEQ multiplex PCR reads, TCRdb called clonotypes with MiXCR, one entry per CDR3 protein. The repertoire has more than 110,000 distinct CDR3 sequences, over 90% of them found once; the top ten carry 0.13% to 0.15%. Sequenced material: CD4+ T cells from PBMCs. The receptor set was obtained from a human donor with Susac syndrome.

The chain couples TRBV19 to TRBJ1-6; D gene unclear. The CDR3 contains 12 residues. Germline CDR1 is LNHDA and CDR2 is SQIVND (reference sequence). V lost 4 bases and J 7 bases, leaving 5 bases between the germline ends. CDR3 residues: CASSKRNSPLHF. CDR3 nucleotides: TGTGCCAGTAGTAAGCGGAATTCACCCCTCCACTTT. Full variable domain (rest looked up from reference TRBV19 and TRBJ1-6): DGGITQSPKYLFRKEGQNVTLSCEQNLNHDAMYWYRQDPGQGLRLIYYSQIVNDFQKGDIAEGYSVSREKKESFPLTVTSAQKNPTAFYLCASSKRNSPLHFGNGTRLTVT.

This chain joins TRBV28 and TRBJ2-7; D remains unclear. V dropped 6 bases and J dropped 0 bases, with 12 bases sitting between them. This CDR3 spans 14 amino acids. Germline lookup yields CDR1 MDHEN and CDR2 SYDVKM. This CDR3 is CASSLIQSSYEQYF. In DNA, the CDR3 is TGTGCCAGCAGCTTAATACAGAGCTCCTACGAGCAGTACTTC.

The CDR3: CASSSTPGSNQPQHF. CDR3 sequence (DNA): TGCGCCAGCAGCTCAACCCCAGGGAGCAATCAGCCCCAGCATTTT. This sequence joins TRBV5-1 and TRBJ1-5; tentatively, D is TRBD1 (5 bases). V dropped 3 bases and J dropped 1 base, with 11 bases sitting between them. Germline V gene sequence: CDR1 SGHRS, CDR2 YFSETQ. CDR3 length: 15 residues.

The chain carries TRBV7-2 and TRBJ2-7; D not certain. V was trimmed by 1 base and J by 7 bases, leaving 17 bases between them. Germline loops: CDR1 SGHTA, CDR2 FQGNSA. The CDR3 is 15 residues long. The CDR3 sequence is CASSLGPDSRPEQYF. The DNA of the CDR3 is TGTGCCAGCAGCTTAGGACCCGATAGCCGACCGGAGCAGTACTTC.

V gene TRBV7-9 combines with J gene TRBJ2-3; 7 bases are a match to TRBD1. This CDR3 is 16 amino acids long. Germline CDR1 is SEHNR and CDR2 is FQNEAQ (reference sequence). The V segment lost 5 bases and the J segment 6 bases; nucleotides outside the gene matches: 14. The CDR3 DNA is TGTGCCAGCAGCCGACGAAGGGACAGCCCGTTTGATACGCAGTATTTT. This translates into CASSRRRDSPFDTQYF.

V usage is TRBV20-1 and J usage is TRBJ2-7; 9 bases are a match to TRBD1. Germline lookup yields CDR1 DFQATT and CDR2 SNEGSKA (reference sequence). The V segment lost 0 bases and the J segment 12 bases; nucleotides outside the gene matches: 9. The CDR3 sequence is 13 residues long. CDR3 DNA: TGCAGTGCTAGAGAGACAATACGGACAGGGGCGTACTTC. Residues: CSARETIRTGAYF.

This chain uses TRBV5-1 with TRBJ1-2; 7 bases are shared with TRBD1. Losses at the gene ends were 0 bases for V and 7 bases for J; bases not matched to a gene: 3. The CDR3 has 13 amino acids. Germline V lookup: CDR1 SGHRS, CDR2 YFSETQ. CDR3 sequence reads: CASSLGQGTGYTF. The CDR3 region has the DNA TGCGCCAGCAGCTTGGGACAGGGCACTGGCTACACCTTC.

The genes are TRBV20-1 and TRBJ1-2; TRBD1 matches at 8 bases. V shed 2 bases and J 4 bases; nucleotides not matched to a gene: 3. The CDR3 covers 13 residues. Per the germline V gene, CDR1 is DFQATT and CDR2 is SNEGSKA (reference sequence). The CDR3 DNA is TGCAGTGCTAGAAGGACAGGGCGCTATGGCTACACCTTC. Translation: CSARRTGRYGYTF.

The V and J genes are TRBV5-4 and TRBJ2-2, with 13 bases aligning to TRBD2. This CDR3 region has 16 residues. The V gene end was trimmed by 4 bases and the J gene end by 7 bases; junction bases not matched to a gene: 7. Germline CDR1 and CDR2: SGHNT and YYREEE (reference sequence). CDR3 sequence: CASSRRLAGGDGELFF. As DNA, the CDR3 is TGTGCCAGCAGCCGCCGACTAGCGGGAGGCGACGGGGAGCTGTTTTTT. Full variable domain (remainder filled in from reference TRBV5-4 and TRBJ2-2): ETGVTQSPTHLIKTRGQQVTLRCSSQSGHNTVSWYQQALGQGPQFIFQYYREEENGRGNFPPRFSGLQFPNYSSELNVNALELDDSALYLCASSRRLAGGDGELFFGEGSRLTVL.

In nucleotides, the CDR3 is TGTGCCAGCAGCGATGGGACAGGGGCCTTCTACACCTTC. Protein product: CASSDGTGAFYTF. The genes are TRBV9 and TRBJ1-2, with 10 bases matching TRBD1. Trimming took 3 bases from V and 10 from J; bases not matched to a gene: 6. Germline assignment: CDR1 SGDLS and CDR2 YYNGEE. The CDR3 runs to 13 residues.

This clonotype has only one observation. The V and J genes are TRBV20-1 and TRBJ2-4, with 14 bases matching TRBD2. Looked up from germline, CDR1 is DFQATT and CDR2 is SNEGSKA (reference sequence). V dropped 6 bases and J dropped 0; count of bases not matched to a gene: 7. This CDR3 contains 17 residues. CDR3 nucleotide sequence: TGCAGTGCCGACTCCGGGACTAGCGGGGGAGCCAAAAACATTCAGTACTTC. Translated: CSADSGTSGGAKNIQYF.

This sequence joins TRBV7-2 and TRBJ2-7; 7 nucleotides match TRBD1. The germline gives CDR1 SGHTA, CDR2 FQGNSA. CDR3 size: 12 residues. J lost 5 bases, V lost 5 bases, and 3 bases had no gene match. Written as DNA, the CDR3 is TGTGCCAGCAGCACGACAGGGAACGAGCAGTACTTC. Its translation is CASSTTGNEQYF. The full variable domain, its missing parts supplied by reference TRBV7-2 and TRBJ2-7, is GAGVSQSPSNKVTEKGKDVELRCDPISGHTALYWYRQSLGQGLEFLIYFQGNSAPDKSGLPSDRFSAERTGGSVSTLTIQRTQQEDSAVYLCASSTTGNEQYFGPGTRLTVT.

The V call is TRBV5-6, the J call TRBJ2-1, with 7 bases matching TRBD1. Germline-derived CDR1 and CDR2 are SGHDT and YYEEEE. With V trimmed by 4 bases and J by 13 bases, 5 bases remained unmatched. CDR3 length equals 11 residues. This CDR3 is CASSHRDSQFF. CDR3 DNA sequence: TGTGCCAGCAGCCACCGGGACAGCCAGTTCTTC.

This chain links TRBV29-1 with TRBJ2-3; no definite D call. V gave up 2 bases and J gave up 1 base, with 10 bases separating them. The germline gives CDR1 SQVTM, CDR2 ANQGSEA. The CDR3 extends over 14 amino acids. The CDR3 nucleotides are TGCAGCGTTGAATTACCTCCCGGCACAGATACGCAGTATTTT. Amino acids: CSVELPPGTDTQYF.

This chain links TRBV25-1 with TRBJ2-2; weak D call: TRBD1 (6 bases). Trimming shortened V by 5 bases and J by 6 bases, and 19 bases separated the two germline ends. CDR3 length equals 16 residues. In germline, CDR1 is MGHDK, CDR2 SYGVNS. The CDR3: CASSKTGILQSGELFF. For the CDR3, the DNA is TGTGCCAGCAGTAAAACAGGGATTCTTCAGTCCGGGGAGCTGTTTTTT.

The CDR3 region has the DNA TGTGCCATCTTCGACAGGGATAATGAAAAACTGTTTTTT. This codes for CAIFDRDNEKLFF. V and J are TRBV28 and TRBJ1-4; 7 bases are shared with TRBD1. Germline-derived CDR1 and CDR2 are MDHEN and SYDVKM. The CDR3 loop spans 13 amino acids. The V and J ends lost 10 bases and 4 bases, in that order; junction bases with no gene match: 6.

The CDR3 protein is CASSRIGGGPDTQYF. The CDR3 coding sequence is TGTGCCAGCAGTCGGATCGGCGGGGGACCAGATACGCAGTATTTT. The genes are TRBV7-3 and TRBJ2-3, with 7 bases matching TRBD2. The germline CDR1 and CDR2 sequences are SGHTA and FQGTGA. The CDR3 runs to 15 residues. V lost 6 bases to trimming and J lost 4 bases; unmatched junction nucleotides: 10.

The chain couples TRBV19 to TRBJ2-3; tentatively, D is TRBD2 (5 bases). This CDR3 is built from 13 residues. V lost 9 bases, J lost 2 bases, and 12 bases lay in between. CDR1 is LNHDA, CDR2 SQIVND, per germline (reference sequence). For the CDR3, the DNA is TGTGCCAGCCTAGACTACTCCACAGATACGCAGTATTTT. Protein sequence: CASLDYSTDTQYF.

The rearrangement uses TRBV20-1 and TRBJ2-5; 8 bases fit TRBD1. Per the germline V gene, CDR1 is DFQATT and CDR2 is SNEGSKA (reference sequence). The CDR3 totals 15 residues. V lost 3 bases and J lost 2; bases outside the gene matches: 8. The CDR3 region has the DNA TGCAGTGCTAGGAAAGCGGACAGGGCGCAAGAGACCCAGTACTTC. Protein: CSARKADRAQETQYF.

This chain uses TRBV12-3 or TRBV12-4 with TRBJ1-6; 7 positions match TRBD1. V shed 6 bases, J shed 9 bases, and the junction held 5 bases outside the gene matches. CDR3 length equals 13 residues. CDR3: CASSIDRVSPLHF. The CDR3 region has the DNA TGTGCCAGCAGCATAGACAGGGTTTCACCCCTCCACTTT.

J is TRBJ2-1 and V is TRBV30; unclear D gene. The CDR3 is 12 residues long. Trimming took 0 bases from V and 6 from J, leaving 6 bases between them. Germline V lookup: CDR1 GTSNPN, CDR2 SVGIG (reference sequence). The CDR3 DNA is TGTGCCTGGAGTGTGGGTAGCAATGAGCAGTTCTTC. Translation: CAWSVGSNEQFF.